The clone carrying this TCR beta chain has a single count. The target antigen is unknown. The sample is drawn from a study of T cell responses to AZD1222 COVID-19 vaccine. Study findings and constraints: Of spike-specific TCRs, nearly half reportedly target regions left unmutated in variants. Spike-specific TCR breadth and depth were elevated following two AZD1222 doses.

The V and J ends lost 2 bases and 6 bases, in that order; junction bases with no gene match: 6. The CDR3 is 14 residues long. Looked up from germline, CDR1 is SGHRS and CDR2 is YFSETQ. Libraries were prepared by immunoSEQ multiplex PCR; TCRdb keeps only in-frame clonotypes and omits some of them. The sample holds around 100,000 clones, about 90% seen once. This chain links TRBV5-1 with TRBJ2-7; 9 nucleotides match TRBD1. The sequence was obtained from an adult in good health. The starting material was peripheral blood, obtained on day 0 of AZD1222 vaccination. The CDR3 bases are TGCGCCAGCAGCTTACAGGGGGCAGGAGGCGAGCAGTACTTC. Translation: CASSLQGAGGEQYF.